The TCR beta chain under discussion was sequenced for a study of beta chain features in type 1 diabetes listed by TCRdb under 2018. Regarding the complete study: Patients and healthy donors did not differ in mean age, gender distribution, total cell number or subset yield. A total of 90 million to 120 million sorted cells were examined across all samples, and a strong correlation was observed between cell number per subset and RNA yield. In the study, recently diagnosed type 1 diabetes patients and matched healthy donors were compared on the TCRB repertoires of their sorted circulating CD4+ T cell subsets. Naive and central memory subsets were obtained from all 30 or so donors, but regulatory and stem cell-like memory subsets were isolated from only 8 patients and about eight healthy donors. What the research found in general, with its limitations: A moderate but significant shortening of TCRB CDR3 length was observed in type 1 diabetes patients in all four CD4+ subsets. PCR might favor shorter templates, but patient and control samples were amplified and corrected together, so any skew would affect both groups equally. Sequencing cDNA rather than genomic DNA could over-represent highly expressing activated cells, although activation and CD3 levels did not differ between groups. At VDJ recombination sites, patients with type 1 diabetes made fewer insertions and deleted more nucleotides, a pattern implying thymic rearrangement abnormalities. Only small numbers of individuals were included in the HLA sub-analyses, which left unresolved whether HLA type had any influence on TCRB rearrangement. Naive, central memory and regulatory TCRB repertoires appeared to be more alike among patients than among healthy donors.

From each donor, a single peripheral blood sample of 95 to 150 mL on average was drawn into heparinised tubes. Naive, central memory, regulatory and stem cell-like memory CD4+ T cells were sorted on a BD FACSAria II using a panel including CD45RO, CCR7, CD25, CD127, CD95 and CD27. All sorted populations exceeded 95% purity. PBMCs were isolated right away by Lymphoprep density gradient centrifugation and were stained directly, without culture. So that batch effects would be minimized, each experiment stained and sorted samples in pairs, pairing one healthy donor with one patient. Concerning this clone itself: Its antigen is not yet known. No qualities accompany the bases; no much larger clone lies one base away.

The entire isolated RNA was reverse transcribed using the High Capacity cDNA Reverse Transcription Kit, and thus expressed TCRB transcripts were sequenced. Deep immunoSEQ sequencing was applied to naive, central memory and regulatory T cell samples, giving an average of about 3.4 million total reads per sample. Sorted cells were lysed in RLT buffer and RNA was extracted with DNase-treated RNeasy Micro or Mini kits, depending on cell number. To prevent cross-contamination, each cell subset was processed individually, whereas patient and healthy donor samples were processed jointly. The immunoSEQ multiplex PCR was used to amplify TCRB sequences from cDNA, generating 87-bp fragments that spanned the CDR3 region. Sequencing of the amplicons was done on the Illumina HiSeq platform. Regarding the original processing steps: PCR bias was corrected computationally using synthetic template baselines, and reads within Hamming distance 2 were collapsed, with unmergeable singletons discarded. By aligning reads against IMGT, V, D and J genes, CDR3 length, and insertions or deletions at six rearrangement sites were assigned. Clonotype counts were normalized to sorted cell number within each subset before computing true diversity and Gini coefficients with the tcR R package. The overlap coefficient, calculated on TCRB nucleotide sequences, was used to quantify repertoire sharing. As stored in TCRdb, this immuneACCESS dataset retains in-frame rearrangements with V and J assigned. A fraction of the clones does not appear; measured against another copy, unresolved V genes explain less than half of the discrepancy, and the remainder lacks a known reason. V, J and clone size are taken as reported in that table, and D and trimming were inferred from the DNA itself. This sample comprises some 150,000 clones, 9% to 9.5% of them detected only once. Around 0.7% of the sample is taken by the ten largest.

From a lookup of the germline V gene, CDR1 and CDR2 are SQVTM and ANQGSEA. V loses 7 bases at its end and J loses 1 base; junction bases beyond the gene matches: 5. The CDR3 starts with the cysteine, ends with the phenylalanine, and has 13 residues. CDR3 DNA is the only sequence kept; it has 39 bases, read in frame from the first base. This receptor chain uses TRBV29-1 and TRBJ1-2, and TRBD1 matches 8 of the central bases. Material: central memory CD4+ T cells from blood. This sequence originates from a man between 18 and 29 years old in good health. The sequenced DNA is TGCAGCGCCCAACAGGGGGTTAACTATGGCTACACCTTC. Translated, this is CSAQQGVNYGYTF.